These 4 T cell receptor beta chains were sequenced from one sample in a study of cytotoxic CD8 clonotypes in ibrutinib-treated CLL. Sequencing used immunoSEQ multiplex PCR; TCRdb keeps in-frame clones, though not all of them. The profile shows about 330,000 clones, 67% of them singletons. The sample was PBMCs, taken after 36 months of ibrutinib treatment. All receptors derive from a human donor with chronic lymphocytic leukemia.

This clone was seen more than once but under ten times. CDR3 amino acids: CASSYPRSGANVLTF. CDR3 in DNA: TGTGCCAGCAGCTACCCCAGATCTGGGGCCAACGTCCTGACTTTC. This chain uses TRBV7-9 with TRBJ2-6; D unresolved. Germline CDR1 and CDR2: SEHNR and FQNEAQ (reference sequence). This CDR3 has 15 amino acids. The V end was cut by 4 bases, the J end by 1 base, with 8 bases between.

The chain joins TRBV19 to TRBJ1-2; 11 nucleotides line up with TRBD1. CDR1 is LNHDA, CDR2 SQIVND, per germline (reference sequence). This CDR3 contains 14 residues. J lost 2 bases, V lost 6 bases, and 2 bases had no gene match. The CDR3 protein is CASSRDRGNYGYTF. CDR3 nucleotides: TGTGCCAGTAGCAGGGACAGGGGGAACTATGGCTACACCTTC.

There are a few counts of this clone. The V and J genes are TRBV5-1 and TRBJ1-6, with D tentatively TRBD1 (6 bases). Germline lookup yields CDR1 SGHRS and CDR2 YFSETQ. Between the trimmed V and J ends, which lost 2 bases and 9 bases, there was a span of 9 bases. This CDR3 is built from 13 residues. CDR3 DNA sequence: TGCGCCAGCAGCTTCAGGGGCTCTTCACCCCTCCACTTT. Translation gives CASSFRGSSPLHF.

The gene calls are TRBV7-2 and TRBJ2-5; D is ambiguous. The germline V gene encodes CDR1 SGHTA and CDR2 FQGNSA. CDR3 length: 15 amino acids. V was shortened by 4 bases and J by 7 bases, with 19 bases between the two germline ends. Here the CDR3 DNA reads TGTGCCAGCAGCTCCTCGACCTCCGTAGGTGGGACCCAGTACTTC. Its protein is CASSSSTSVGGTQYF.